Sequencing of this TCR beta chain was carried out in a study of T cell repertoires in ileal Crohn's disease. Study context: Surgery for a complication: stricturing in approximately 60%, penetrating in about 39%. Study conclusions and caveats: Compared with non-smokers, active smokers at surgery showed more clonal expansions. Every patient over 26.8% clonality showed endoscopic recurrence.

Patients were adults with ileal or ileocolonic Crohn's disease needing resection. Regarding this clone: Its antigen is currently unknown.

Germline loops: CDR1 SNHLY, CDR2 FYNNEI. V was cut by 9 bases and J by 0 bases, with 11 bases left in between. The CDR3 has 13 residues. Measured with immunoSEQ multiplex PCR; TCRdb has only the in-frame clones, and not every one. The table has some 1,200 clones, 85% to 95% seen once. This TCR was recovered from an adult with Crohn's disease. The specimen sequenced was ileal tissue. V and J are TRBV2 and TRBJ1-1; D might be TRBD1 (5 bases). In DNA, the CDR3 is TGTGCCAGTTCAGGGCGGATGAACACTGAAGCTTTCTTT. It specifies CASSGRMNTEAFF.